A selection of T cell receptor beta chains follows, all from one sample in a study of OX40 agonist ivuxolimab in advanced cancers. The table came from immunoSEQ multiplex PCR; TCRdb's copy has only in-frame clones and leaves some out. Here the sample spans 65,000 to 100,000 clones, 80% to 90% being singletons. The sample consisted of CD4+ or CD8+ T cells sorted from blood, taken in a trial of the OX40 agonist ivuxolimab. The receptor set was obtained from an adult with an advanced solid tumor such as melanoma, head and neck, liver or kidney cancer. Each CDR3 is given with its conserved first and last residue. A D gene is named only where the DNA matches it firmly. Size tells how often a clone was seen (once, few, many) or the class of an expanded clone, and some rows leave it out.

V: TRBV7-8
D: -
J: TRBJ1-2
size: once
CDR3: CASTAGPAFIDTF
DNA: TGTGCCAGCACCGCGGGCCCCGCGTTTATTGACACCTTC

V: TRBV7-8
D: -
J: TRBJ2-5
size: -
CDR3: CASSLDRAPQETQYF
DNA: TGTGCCAGCAGCTTGGACAGAGCACCCCAAGAGACCCAGTACTTC

V: TRBV5-1
D: -
J: TRBJ2-2
size: once
CDR3: CASSSSGETMAGELFF
DNA: TGCGCCAGCAGCTCTTCCGGGGAGACAATGGCCGGGGAGCTGTTTTTT

V: TRBV4-1
D: -
J: TRBJ1-1
size: -
CDR3: CASSQGHLSTEAFF
DNA: TGCGCCAGCAGCCAAGGACACCTCAGCACTGAAGCTTTCTTT

V: TRBV16
D: -
J: TRBJ2-7
size: few
CDR3: CASSARNRVHEQYF
DNA: TGTGCCAGCAGCGCTAGAAACAGGGTCCACGAGCAGTACTTC

V: TRBV9
D: -
J: TRBJ2-6
size: few
CDR3: CASSAQNRAGANVLTF
DNA: TGTGCCAGCAGCGCGCAAAACAGGGCTGGGGCCAACGTCCTGACTTTC

V: TRBV25-1
D: -
J: TRBJ1-4
size: -
CDR3: CASRRSDSEKLFF
DNA: TGTGCCAGCAGGAGGTCCGACAGCGAAAAACTGTTTTTT

V: TRBV30
D: -
J: TRBJ1-4
size: -
CDR3: CAWDRRNEKLFF
DNA: TGTGCCTGGGACAGGAGAAATGAAAAACTGTTTTTT

V: TRBV18
D: -
J: TRBJ1-1
size: -
CDR3: CASSPTRGEAFF
DNA: TGTGCCAGCTCACCTACGAGGGGCGAAGCTTTCTTT

V: TRBV7-3
D: -
J: TRBJ1-1
size: -
CDR3: CASSLGQEFATEAFF
DNA: TGTGCCAGCAGCTTGGGACAAGAGTTTGCCACTGAAGCTTTCTTT

V: TRBV5-1
D: -
J: TRBJ1-2
size: once
CDR3: CASSLEGRAGNYGYTF
DNA: TGCGCCAGCAGCTTGGAGGGCAGGGCGGGTAACTATGGCTACACCTTC

V: TRBV29-1
D: -
J: TRBJ2-1
size: -
CDR3: CSAPGGSWDEQFF
DNA: TGCAGCGCCCCGGGCGGTTCATGGGATGAGCAGTTCTTC

V: TRBV7-8
D: -
J: TRBJ2-5
size: -
CDR3: CASSGPRGTYQETQYF
DNA: TGTGCCAGCAGCGGCCCTCGTGGGACGTACCAAGAGACCCAGTACTTC

V: TRBV29-1
D: -
J: TRBJ2-7
size: -
CDR3: CSVAGLAGHYEQYF
DNA: TGCAGCGTTGCGGGCTTGGCGGGACACTACGAGCAGTACTTC

V: TRBV28
D: -
J: TRBJ1-3
size: -
CDR3: CASSHRWGISGNTIYF
DNA: TGTGCCAGCAGCCACCGGTGGGGGATCTCTGGAAACACCATATATTTT

V: TRBV2
D: -
J: TRBJ2-7
size: -
CDR3: CASSAGTRSYF
DNA: TGTGCCAGCAGTGCCGGGACCCGGTCCTACTTC

V: TRBV6-5
D: -
J: TRBJ1-3
size: -
CDR3: CASSIQAFSGNTIYF
DNA: TGTGCCAGCAGTATACAAGCCTTCTCTGGAAACACCATATATTTT

V: TRBV7-2
D: TRBD2
J: TRBJ2-3
size: -
CDR3: CASSLEAGGPEYF
DNA: TGTGCCAGCAGCTTAGAAGCGGGGGGCCCAGAGTATTTT

V: TRBV2
D: -
J: TRBJ1-2
size: few
CDR3: CASTEQGGRRYGYTF
DNA: TGTGCCAGCACCGAACAAGGGGGGAGACGGTATGGCTACACCTTC

V: TRBV28
D: -
J: TRBJ1-5
size: -
CDR3: CASSPQDLGNQPQHF
DNA: TGTGCCAGCAGTCCCCAGGATCTTGGCAATCAGCCCCAGCATTTT

V: TRBV7-9
D: -
J: TRBJ1-1
size: -
CDR3: CASNLQGGITEAFF
DNA: TGTGCCAGCAACCTACAGGGTGGAATCACTGAAGCTTTCTTT

V: TRBV19
D: -
J: TRBJ2-1
size: once
CDR3: CASSTGTYNEQFF
DNA: TGTGCCAGTAGTACAGGAACCTACAATGAGCAGTTCTTC

V: TRBV6-5
D: -
J: TRBJ2-1
size: -
CDR3: CASSYSFSRNNEQFF
DNA: TGTGCCAGCAGTTACTCATTCTCTCGGAACAATGAGCAGTTCTTC

V: TRBV7-3
D: TRBD1
J: TRBJ1-3
size: many
CDR3: CASSSAGTAGNTIYF
DNA: TGTGCCAGCAGCTCAGCGGGGACAGCCGGAAACACCATATATTTT

V: TRBV5-6
D: -
J: TRBJ2-5
size: -
CDR3: CASSLVQRIRLGPGTQYF
DNA: TGTGCCAGCAGCTTGGTGCAGCGTATCCGCCTAGGTCCAGGGACCCAGTACTTC

V: TRBV15
D: TRBD1
J: TRBJ2-1
size: -
CDR3: CATSRHGTEKQFF
DNA: TGTGCCACCAGCCGGCATGGGACAGAGAAGCAGTTCTTC

V: TRBV7-6
D: -
J: TRBJ1-3
size: -
CDR3: CASSLGGTIYF
DNA: TGTGCCAGCAGCCTCGGCGGGACCATATATTTT

V: TRBV29-1
D: TRBD2
J: TRBJ2-3
size: -
CDR3: CSVLAGGGTDTQYF
DNA: TGCAGCGTACTCGCCGGGGGGGGCACAGATACGCAGTATTTT

V: TRBV4-2
D: -
J: TRBJ2-6
size: -
CDR3: CASRPQPSGANVLTF
DNA: TGTGCCAGCAGGCCACAGCCCTCTGGGGCCAACGTCCTGACTTTC

V: TRBV13
D: -
J: TRBJ2-2
size: -
CDR3: CASSLAGTGELFF
DNA: TGTGCCAGCAGCTTAGCGGGGACCGGGGAGCTGTTTTTT

V: TRBV18
D: -
J: TRBJ1-4
size: -
CDR3: CASSPGLDEKLFF
DNA: TGTGCCAGCTCACCTGGTTTGGATGAAAAACTGTTTTTT

V: TRBV28
D: TRBD1
J: TRBJ2-3
size: -
CDR3: CASSLMQGVSTDTQYF
DNA: TGTGCCAGCAGTTTAATGCAGGGGGTTAGCACAGATACGCAGTATTTT

V: TRBV29-1
D: -
J: TRBJ2-1
size: once
CDR3: CSADVQDTYNEQFF
DNA: TGCAGCGCAGACGTACAGGACACCTACAATGAGCAGTTCTTC

V: TRBV27
D: TRBD2
J: TRBJ2-3
size: -
CDR3: CASSVITSGSIHTDTQYF
DNA: TGTGCCAGCAGTGTCATTACTAGCGGGAGCATACATACAGATACGCAGTATTTT

V: TRBV19
D: TRBD1
J: TRBJ1-4
size: -
CDR3: CASSIGGTGDEKLFF
DNA: TGTGCCAGTAGTATCGGGGGCACAGGGGATGAAAAACTGTTTTTT

V: TRBV27
D: TRBD1
J: TRBJ2-7
size: -
CDR3: CASSFPGQGTYEQYF
DNA: TGTGCCAGCAGTTTTCCGGGACAGGGCACCTACGAGCAGTACTTC

V: TRBV7-9
D: TRBD1
J: TRBJ1-5
size: few
CDR3: CASSGQGDQPQHF
DNA: TGTGCCAGCAGCGGACAGGGGGATCAGCCCCAGCATTTT